Shown below are 17 T cell receptor beta chains from a single sample sequenced in a study of spatial heterogeneity in lung cancer. TCRdb used MiXCR to reprocess the 5' RACE reads, holding one entry per CDR3 protein. The data hold 25,000 or so distinct CDR3 sequences, with 9.5% to 15% observed a single time. The time point here: sample taken at primary tumor resection. Without sorting, whole RNA was sequenced from tumor, nontumor lung or frozen PBMC. Sequences were derived from PBMCs, sampled at surgery. The receptors derive from a female donor with early-stage non-small cell lung cancer.

This clonotype was detected many times. The chain employs TRBV29-1 and TRBJ2-1, with unresolved D. The V gene's germline CDR1 is SQVTM and CDR2 ANQGSEA. This CDR3 comprises 15 residues. Between the trimmed V and J ends, which lost 2 bases and 0 bases, there was a span of 11 bases. Here the CDR3 reads CSVERALSSYNEQFF. CDR3 nucleotide sequence: TGCAGCGTTGAACGGGCCTTGAGCTCCTACAATGAGCAGTTCTTC.

This clonotype was detected ten times or more. V usage is TRBV7-9 and J usage is TRBJ1-4; a weak D match, TRBD1 (6 bases). Trimming took off 2 bases at V and 0 bases at J, with 10 bases between the two ends. The germline gives CDR1 SEHNR, CDR2 FQNEAQ (reference sequence). The CDR3 consists of 16 residues. DNA for the CDR3: TGTGCCAGCAGCTTAACGGCAGGGGCAACTAATGAAAAACTGTTTTTT. Encoded protein: CASSLTAGATNEKLFF.

By sample share, this clonotype is medium-sized. The chain has TRBV6-5 and TRBJ2-2; possibly TRBD2 for D (5 bases). Germline loops: CDR1 MNHEY, CDR2 SVGAGI. Trimming shortened V by 6 bases and J by 1 base, and 9 bases separated the two germline ends. This CDR3 contains 14 residues. CDR3 DNA sequence: TGTGCCAGCAGGTCTCGGGAGAACACCGGGGAGCTGTTTTTT. It is translated as CASRSRENTGELFF.

The chain combines TRBV18 with TRBJ2-5; D not resolved. Germline V gives CDR1 KGHSH, CDR2 LQKENI. This CDR3 is 12 amino acids long. V lost 3 bases and J 4 bases, leaving 6 bases between the germline ends. In DNA form, the CDR3 reads TGTGCCAGCTCACCTTTTATAGAGACCCAGTACTTC. Translation: CASSPFIETQYF.

This clonotype was seen ten or more times. The chain couples TRBV29-1 to TRBJ2-4; 8 bases line up with TRBD2. Trimming took 7 bases from V and 10 from J; bases not matched to a gene: 9. CDR1 SQVTM and CDR2 ANQGSEA come from the germline V gene. This CDR3 contains 12 residues. The CDR3 sequence: CSARTGGGIQYF. The CDR3 region has the DNA TGCAGCGCAAGAACGGGCGGGGGGATTCAGTACTTC.

This clonotype has ten or more counts. The J gene is TRBJ2-1, the V gene TRBV5-1, with 9 positions matching TRBD2. CDR3 length equals 18 residues. The V gene end was trimmed by 1 base and the J gene end by 2 bases; junction bases not matched to a gene: 10. The germline gives CDR1 SGHRS, CDR2 YFSETQ. The CDR3 nucleotides are TGCGCCAGCAGCTTGATTCTAGGGACTAGCCGAACCTACAATGAGCAGTTCTTC. Amino acids: CASSLILGTSRTYNEQFF.

With respect to this clonotype: This may be a read error, as it is one base from a much larger clone. The chain couples TRBV16 to TRBJ1-5, with unresolved D. Germline V gene lookup returns CDR1 KGHSY and CDR2 FQNENV. The CDR3 totals 13 residues. V was cut by 1 base and J by 3 bases, with 4 bases left in between. The CDR3 bases are TGTGCCAGCAGCCAATTTGACAATCAGCCCCAGCATTTT. This translates into CASSQFDNQPQHF.

This clonotype was seen repeatedly, ten times or more. V and J are TRBV27 and TRBJ1-1; D uncertain. Per the germline V gene, CDR1 is MNHEY and CDR2 is SMNVEV (reference sequence). The CDR3 is 13 amino acids. V lost 5 bases and J lost 5, with 12 bases in between. The CDR3 region has the DNA TGTGCCAGCAGTCAGACTAGGGCAACTGAAGCTTTCTTT. Its protein product is CASSQTRATEAFF.

The chain has TRBV20-1 and TRBJ1-5, with 8 nucleotides matching TRBD1. CDR3 size: 12 residues. V trimming: 2 bases; J trimming: 7 bases; junction bases outside the gene matches: 1. Germline V CDR1 and CDR2: DFQATT, SNEGSKA (reference sequence). The chain's CDR3 is CSARQGAQPQHF. The CDR3 coding sequence is TGCAGTGCTAGACAGGGGGCCCAGCCCCAGCATTTT.

This clonotype was seen many times. The V gene is TRBV7-9, the J gene TRBJ2-7, with D perhaps matching TRBD1 (5 bases). This CDR3 has 14 residues. The germline gives CDR1 SEHNR, CDR2 FQNEAQ (reference sequence). V gave up 5 bases and J gave up 7 bases, with 18 bases separating them. CDR3 bases: TGTGCCAGCAGCCAACCAAAGACAGTAGATGAGCAGTACTTC. Translation: CASSQPKTVDEQYF.

This sequence joins TRBV7-9 and TRBJ2-2; perhaps TRBD2 as D (6 bases). CDR3 length equals 16 residues. Trimming removed 0 bases at V and 2 bases at J, with 10 bases between. CDR1 SEHNR and CDR2 FQNEAQ come from the germline V gene (reference sequence). Here the CDR3 DNA reads TGTGCCAGCAGCTTAGCGCCGGGAGCCAACACCGGGGAGCTGTTTTTT. This sequence encodes CASSLAPGANTGELFF.

Ten or more counts support this clonotype. The chain combines TRBV18 with TRBJ2-7; 10 positions agree with TRBD1. Germline V gives CDR1 KGHSH, CDR2 LQKENI. J gave up 7 bases and V 3 bases, and 3 bases lay outside the gene matches. The CDR3 length is 13 residues. Written as DNA, the CDR3 is TGTGCCAGCTCACCGGGACAGGGGTGGGAGCAGTACGTC. Its protein product is CASSPGQGWEQYV.

This clonotype was seen at least ten times. Mismatch with germline at one junction end may stem from a read error. The V and J genes are TRBV7-7 and TRBJ2-5; 13 bases align to TRBD2. This CDR3 has 16 residues. The germline V gene has CDR1 SSHAT and CDR2 FNYEAQ (reference sequence). CDR3 bases: TGTGCTAGCAGCCTACGACTAGCGGGGGGTCAAGAGACCCAGTACTTC. Amino acid sequence: CASSLRLAGGQETQYF.

In regard to this clonotype: A read error is possible here, since a much larger clone lies one base away. The gene calls are TRBV3-1 and TRBJ2-1, with D maybe TRBD2 (6 bases). V lost 0 bases and J lost 8, with 8 bases in between. The V gene's germline CDR1 is LGHDT and CDR2 YNNKEL (reference sequence). CDR3 size: 13 residues. The CDR3 loop is CASSQDGGDEQFF. Here the CDR3 DNA reads TGTGCCAGCAGCCAAGACGGCGGGGATGAGCAGTTCTTC.

This clonotype was seen a few times. V is TRBV4-1 and J is TRBJ2-3; no firm D call. V was cut by 4 bases and J by 10 bases, with 24 bases left in between. The CDR3 is 16 amino acids. Germline V gene lookup returns CDR1 MGHRA and CDR2 YSYEKL. The CDR3 DNA sequence: TGCGCCAGCAGCCCTAAAACAGACCGGGCCTCGTCACCGCAGTATTTT. This encodes CASSPKTDRASSPQYF.

This clonotype has at least ten counts. This rearrangement joins TRBV5-1 to TRBJ2-1, with D hard to call. V lost 1 base, J lost 7 bases, and 18 bases lay in between. Germline loops: CDR1 SGHRS, CDR2 YFSETQ. The CDR3 length is 16 residues. The CDR3: CASSLSGLGITNEQFF. CDR3 DNA: TGCGCCAGCAGCTTGTCAGGATTAGGGATTACAAATGAGCAGTTCTTC.

This clonotype came up many times. This chain connects TRBV25-1 to TRBJ2-4; TRBD2 matches at 10 bases. Trimming took 5 bases from V and 6 from J; bases not matched to a gene: 10. CDR3 length equals 16 residues. CDR1 and CDR2 from the germline V gene are MGHDK and SYGVNS. For the CDR3, the DNA is TGTGCCAGCAGTCCTCGGCTAGCGGGGGTGGGAAACATTCAGTACTTC. This encodes CASSPRLAGVGNIQYF.